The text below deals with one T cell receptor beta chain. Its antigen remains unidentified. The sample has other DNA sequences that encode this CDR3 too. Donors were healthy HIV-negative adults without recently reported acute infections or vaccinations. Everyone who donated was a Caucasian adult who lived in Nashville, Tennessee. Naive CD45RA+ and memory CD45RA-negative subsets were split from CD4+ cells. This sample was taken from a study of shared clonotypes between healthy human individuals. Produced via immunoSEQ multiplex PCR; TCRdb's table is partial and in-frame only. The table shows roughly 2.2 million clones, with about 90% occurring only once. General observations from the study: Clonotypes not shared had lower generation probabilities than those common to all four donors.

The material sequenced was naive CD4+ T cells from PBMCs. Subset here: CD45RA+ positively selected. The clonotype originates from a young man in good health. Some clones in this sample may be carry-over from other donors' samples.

The CDR3 DNA reads TGTGCCAGCAGTTCAGCCGGGACAGGCACAGATACGCAGTATTTT. Protein: CASSSAGTGTDTQYF. V gene TRBV28 combines with J gene TRBJ2-3; 7 nucleotides align to TRBD1. Germline CDR1 is MDHEN and CDR2 is SYDVKM. This CDR3 region has 15 residues. V dropped 4 bases and J dropped 1; count of bases not matched to a gene: 5.